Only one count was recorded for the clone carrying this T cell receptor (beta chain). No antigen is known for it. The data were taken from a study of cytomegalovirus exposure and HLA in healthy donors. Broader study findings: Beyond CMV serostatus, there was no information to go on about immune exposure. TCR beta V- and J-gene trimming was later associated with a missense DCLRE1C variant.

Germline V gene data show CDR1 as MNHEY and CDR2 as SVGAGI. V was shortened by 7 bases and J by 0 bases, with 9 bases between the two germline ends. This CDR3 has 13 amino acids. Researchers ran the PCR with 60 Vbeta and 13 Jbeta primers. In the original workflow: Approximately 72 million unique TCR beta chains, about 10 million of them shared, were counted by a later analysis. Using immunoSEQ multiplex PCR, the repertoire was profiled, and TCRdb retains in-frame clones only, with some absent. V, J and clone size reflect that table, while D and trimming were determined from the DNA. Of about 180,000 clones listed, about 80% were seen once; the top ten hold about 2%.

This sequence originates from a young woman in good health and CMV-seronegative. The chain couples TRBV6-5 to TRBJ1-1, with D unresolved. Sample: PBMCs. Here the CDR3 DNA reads TGTGCCAGCACGGAGACGGTGAACACTGAAGCTTTCTTT. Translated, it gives CASTETVNTEAFF.